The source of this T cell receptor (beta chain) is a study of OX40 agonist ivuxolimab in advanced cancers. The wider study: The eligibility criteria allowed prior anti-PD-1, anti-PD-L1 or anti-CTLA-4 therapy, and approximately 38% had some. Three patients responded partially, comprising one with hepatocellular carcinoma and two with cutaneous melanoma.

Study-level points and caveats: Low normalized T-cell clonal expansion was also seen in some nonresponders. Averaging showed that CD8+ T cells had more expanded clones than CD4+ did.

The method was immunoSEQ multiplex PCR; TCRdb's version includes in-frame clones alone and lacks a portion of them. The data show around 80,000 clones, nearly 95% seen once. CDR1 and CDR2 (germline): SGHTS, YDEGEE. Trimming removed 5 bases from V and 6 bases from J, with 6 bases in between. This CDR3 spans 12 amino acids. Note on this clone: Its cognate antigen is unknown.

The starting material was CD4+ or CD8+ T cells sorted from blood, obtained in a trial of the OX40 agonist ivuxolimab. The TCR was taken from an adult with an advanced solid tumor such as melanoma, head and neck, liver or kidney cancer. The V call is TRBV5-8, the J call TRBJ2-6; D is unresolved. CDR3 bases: TGTGCCAGCAGTGATGAGGCCAACGTCCTGACTTTC. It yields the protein CASSDEANVLTF.